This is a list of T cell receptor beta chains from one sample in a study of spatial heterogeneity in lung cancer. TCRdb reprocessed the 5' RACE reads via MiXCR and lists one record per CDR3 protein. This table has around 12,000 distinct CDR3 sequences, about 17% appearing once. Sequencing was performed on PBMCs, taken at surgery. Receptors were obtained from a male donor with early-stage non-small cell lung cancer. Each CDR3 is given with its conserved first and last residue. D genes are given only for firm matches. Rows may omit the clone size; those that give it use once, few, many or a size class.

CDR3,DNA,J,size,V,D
CASSVSPNPSEGFF,TGTGCCAGCAGCGTATCACCCAACCCTAGCGAAGGATTCTTC,TRBJ2-1,-,TRBV9,-
CASSRTTEAFF,TGTGCCAGCAGCCGTACAACTGAAGCTTTCTTT,TRBJ1-1,many,TRBV6-6,-
CASSSGQGGSPGELFF,TGTGCCAGCAGCTCGGGACAGGGGGGATCTCCCGGGGAGCTGTTTTTT,TRBJ2-2,few,TRBV7-6,TRBD1
CSVDTGDKYEQYF,TGCAGCGTAGATACAGGGGACAAGTACGAGCAGTACTTC,TRBJ2-7,once,TRBV29-1,TRBD1
CASSIGGYEQYF,TGCGCCAGCAGCATAGGGGGTTACGAGCAGTACTTC,TRBJ2-7,-,TRBV5-1,-
CASSVTETGGYGYTF,TGTGCCAGCAGTGTTACTGAGACAGGGGGCTATGGCTACACCTTC,TRBJ1-2,medium-sized,TRBV6-1,TRBD1
CASSLQGAPILFF,TGTGCCAGCAGCTTACAGGGGGCGCCGATCCTGTTCTTC,TRBJ2-1,many,TRBV5-5,TRBD1
CASSPTGGAGGGELFF,TGTGCCAGCAGCCCGACAGGGGGCGCGGGCGGAGGGGAGCTGTTTTTT,TRBJ2-2,few,TRBV2,TRBD1
CASTVSPNTGELFF,TGTGCCAGCACCGTGAGTCCGAACACCGGGGAGCTGTTTTTT,TRBJ2-2,few,TRBV28,-
CSARDSSGNSYEQYF,TGCAGTGCTAGAGATTCTAGCGGAAACTCCTACGAGCAGTACTTC,TRBJ2-7,-,TRBV20-1,TRBD2
CASSQDLRGRHQGVQGEQFF,TGCGCCAGCAGCCAAGATCTACGCGGGAGACATCAGGGTGTTCAGGGTGAGCAGTTCTTC,TRBJ2-1,many,TRBV4-1,TRBD2
CASSSLGLAGTYNEQFF,TGTGCCAGCAGCTCCCTGGGACTAGCGGGAACCTACAATGAGCAGTTCTTC,TRBJ2-1,few,TRBV11-1,TRBD2
CSGLGRRGRAITDTQYF,TGCAGTGGATTGGGCCGACGCGGGAGAGCTATCACAGATACGCAGTATTTT,TRBJ2-3,many,TRBV20-1,TRBD2
CASSSWGTANSYEQYF,TGTGCCAGCAGTTCATGGGGGACAGCGAACTCCTACGAGCAGTACTTC,TRBJ2-7,-,TRBV27,TRBD1
CASTGTGGATDTQYF,TGTGCCAGCACCGGGACAGGGGGCGCAACAGATACGCAGTATTTT,TRBJ2-3,few,TRBV28,TRBD1
CSARGATSRNTGELFF,TGCAGTGCTAGAGGGGCGACTAGCAGAAACACCGGGGAGCTGTTTTTT,TRBJ2-2,many,TRBV20-1,TRBD2
CASRQENTGELFF,TGCGCCAGCAGGCAGGAGAACACCGGGGAGCTGTTTTTT,TRBJ2-2,many,TRBV5-1,-
CASSQDSGRNNEQFF,TGCGCCAGCAGCCAAGACTCCGGGAGAAACAATGAGCAGTTCTTC,TRBJ2-1,few,TRBV4-1,-
CASSLRRGGEQYF,TGTGCCAGCAGCTTACGCAGGGGCGGCGAGCAGTACTTC,TRBJ2-7,few,TRBV11-2,-
CASSPGGTGMEPQHF,TGTGCCAGCAGCCCAGGAGGGACAGGGATGGAGCCCCAGCATTTT,TRBJ1-5,-,TRBV7-9,TRBD1
CASSQVAGGYNQPQHF,TGCGCCAGCAGCCAAGTGGCAGGGGGATACAATCAGCCCCAGCATTTT,TRBJ1-5,many,TRBV4-1,TRBD1
CASSLMGGSVFHEQFF,TGTGCCAGCAGTTTAATGGGCGGGAGTGTTTTCCATGAGCAGTTCTTC,TRBJ2-1,few,TRBV12-3/TRBV12-4,TRBD2
CASSLEVEVRGQPQHF,TGTGCCAGCAGCTTGGAGGTTGAGGTCAGAGGCCAGCCCCAGCATTTT,TRBJ1-5,many,TRBV5-5,-
CASSLGGFSNQPQHF,TGTGCCAGCAGCTTGGGAGGATTTAGCAATCAGCCCCAGCATTTT,TRBJ1-5,few,TRBV5-5,-
CASSPGLELYEQYF,TGTGCCAGCTCACCGGGACTAGAACTTTACGAGCAGTACTTC,TRBJ2-7,many,TRBV18,TRBD2
CASATDRGHNRAQYF,TGTGCCAGCGCGACGGACAGGGGGCACAACAGGGCCCAGTACTTC,TRBJ2-5,-,TRBV18,TRBD1
CASSLEGSPYEQYF,TGTGCCAGCAGCTTAGAGGGTTCGCCCTACGAGCAGTACTTC,TRBJ2-7,many,TRBV7-2,-
CASSRKGHLNTEAFF,TGTGCCAGCAGTCGTAAGGGACACTTGAACACTGAAGCTTTCTTT,TRBJ1-1,-,TRBV6-5,-